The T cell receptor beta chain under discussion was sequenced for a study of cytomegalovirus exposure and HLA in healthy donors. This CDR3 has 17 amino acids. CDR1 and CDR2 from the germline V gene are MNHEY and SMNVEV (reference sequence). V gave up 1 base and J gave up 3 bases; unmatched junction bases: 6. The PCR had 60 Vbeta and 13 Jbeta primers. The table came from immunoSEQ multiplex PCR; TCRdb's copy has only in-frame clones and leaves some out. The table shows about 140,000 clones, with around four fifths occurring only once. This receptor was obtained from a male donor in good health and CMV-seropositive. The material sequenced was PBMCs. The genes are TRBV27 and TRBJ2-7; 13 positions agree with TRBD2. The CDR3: CASSLYGTSGDRYEQYF. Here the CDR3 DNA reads TGTGCCAGCAGTTTATACGGGACTAGCGGGGATCGCTACGAGCAGTACTTC.